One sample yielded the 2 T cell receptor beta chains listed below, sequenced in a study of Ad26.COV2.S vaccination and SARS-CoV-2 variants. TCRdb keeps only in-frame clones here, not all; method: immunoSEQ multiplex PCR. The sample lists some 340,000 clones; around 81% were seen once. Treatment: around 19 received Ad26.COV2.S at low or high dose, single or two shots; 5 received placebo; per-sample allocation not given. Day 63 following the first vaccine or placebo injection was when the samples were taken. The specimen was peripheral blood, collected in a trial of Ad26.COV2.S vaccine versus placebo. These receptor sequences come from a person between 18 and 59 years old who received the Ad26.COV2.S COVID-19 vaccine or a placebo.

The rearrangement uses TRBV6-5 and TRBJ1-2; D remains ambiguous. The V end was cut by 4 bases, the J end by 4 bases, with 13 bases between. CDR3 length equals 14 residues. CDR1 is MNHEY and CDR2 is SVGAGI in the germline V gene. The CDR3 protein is CASSSLAFFYGYTF. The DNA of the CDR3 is TGTGCCAGCAGTTCGCTCGCGTTCTTCTATGGCTACACCTTC.

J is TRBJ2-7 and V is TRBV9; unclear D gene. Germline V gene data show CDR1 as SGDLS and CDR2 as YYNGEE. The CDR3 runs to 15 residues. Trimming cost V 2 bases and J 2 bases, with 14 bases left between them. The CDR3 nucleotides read TGTGCCAGCAGCGTCCAGGCAGCCACTACCTACGAGCAGTACTTC. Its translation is CASSVQAATTYEQYF.